This TCR beta chain was obtained from a study of identical twins. Unique molecular identifiers were present on the cDNA, which also gained a universal primer site by template switching. TCRdb used MiXCR to reprocess the 5' RACE reads, holding one entry per CDR3 protein. The table shows roughly 710,000 distinct CDR3 sequences, with around 6.1% occurring only once. This clonotype was sampled from a man between 18 and 35 years old in good health. The sequenced sample consisted of naive T cells sorted from blood.

CDR3 nucleotides: TGTGCCAGCTCACCAGAACAGGGAGTCGAGCAGTACGTC. It codes for CASSPEQGVEQYV. J is TRBJ2-7 and V is TRBV18; D might be TRBD1 (6 bases). The CDR3 consists of 13 residues. Trimming stripped 2 bases from V and 6 bases from J, with 11 bases between. Germline V gene data show CDR1 as KGHSH and CDR2 as LQKENI.